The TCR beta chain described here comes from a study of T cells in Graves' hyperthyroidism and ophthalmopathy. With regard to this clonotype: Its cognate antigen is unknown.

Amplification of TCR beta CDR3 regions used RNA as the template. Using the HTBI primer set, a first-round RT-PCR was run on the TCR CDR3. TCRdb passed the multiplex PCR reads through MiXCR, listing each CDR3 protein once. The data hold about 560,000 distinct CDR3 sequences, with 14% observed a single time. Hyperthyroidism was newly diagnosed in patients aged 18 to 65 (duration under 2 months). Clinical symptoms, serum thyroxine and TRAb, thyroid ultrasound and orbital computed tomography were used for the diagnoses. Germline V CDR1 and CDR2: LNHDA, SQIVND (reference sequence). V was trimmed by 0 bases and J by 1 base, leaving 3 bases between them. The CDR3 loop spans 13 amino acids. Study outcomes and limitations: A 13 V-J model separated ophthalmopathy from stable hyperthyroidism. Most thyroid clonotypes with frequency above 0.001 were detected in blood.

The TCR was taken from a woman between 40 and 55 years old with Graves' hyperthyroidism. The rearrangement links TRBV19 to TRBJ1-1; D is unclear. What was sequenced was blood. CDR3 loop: CASSIDKNTEAFF. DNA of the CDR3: TGTGCCAGTAGTATAGACAAGAACACTGAAGCTTTCTTT.